This T cell receptor (beta chain) is from a study of shared clonotypes between healthy human individuals. Trimming removed 2 bases from V and 9 bases from J; junction bases left unmatched: 8. Germline lookup yields CDR1 MGHDK and CDR2 SYGVNS. The CDR3 contains 15 residues. Measured with immunoSEQ multiplex PCR; TCRdb has only the in-frame clones, and not every one. Among approximately 500,000 clones listed, 90% to 97% were seen once. This sequence joins TRBV25-1 and TRBJ2-1; 9 bases are a match to TRBD2. The sequencing input was naive CD4+ T cells sorted from blood. The subset was: CD45RA+ positively selected. This sequence was found in a woman in her twenties or thirties in good health. The chain's CDR3 is CASSESLAGNFEQFF. The CDR3 region has the DNA TGTGCCAGCAGTGAAAGTCTAGCGGGAAACTTTGAGCAGTTCTTC.